A selection of T cell receptor beta chains follows, all from one sample in a study of blood T cells in healthy people across ages. TCRdb re-analysed the 5' RACE reads in MiXCR, keeping a single row per CDR3 protein. The sample includes approximately 1.5 million distinct CDR3 sequences, approximately 32% of them seen just once. Sequencing input: blood. All receptors come from a woman in her twenties or thirties in good health. Both conserved end residues are part of each CDR3. D genes are given only for firm matches. Some rows have no size entry. The others give once, few or many, or a class for an expanded clone.

TGCGCCAGCAGTGGACAGAAAGCGGCAGATACGCAGTATTTT	CASSGQKAADTQYF	TRBJ2-3	.	TRBV10-2	.
TGTGCCAGCAGACAGACTAGCGGGTACGAGCAGTACTTC	CASRQTSGYEQYF	TRBJ2-7	.	TRBV27	TRBD2
TGTGCCAGCAGCCAAGGGGGTGAGGGTAACACCCAGTACTTC	CASSQGGEGNTQYF	TRBJ2-5	.	TRBV7-6	.
TGTGCCAGCAGCCCGGGCACAGGGTTCCGAAATCAGCCCCAGCATTTT	CASSPGTGFRNQPQHF	TRBJ1-5	.	TRBV3-1	.
TGTGCCAGCACCCTACTAGGATCCCGCACAGATACGCAGTATTTT	CASTLLGSRTDTQYF	TRBJ2-3	few	TRBV6-1	.
TGTGCCAGCAGTCCACGACAGGGGGCGAATTCACCCCTCCACTTT	CASSPRQGANSPLHF	TRBJ1-6	many	TRBV12-3/TRBV12-4	TRBD1
TGTGCCAGCAGTTTAATCGCGGGCACGAGCGACAATGAGCAGTTCTTC	CASSLIAGTSDNEQFF	TRBJ2-1	.	TRBV27	.
TGCGCCAGCAACCTCCAACCTGGAAACAGGGCCTACGAGCAGTACTTC	CASNLQPGNRAYEQYF	TRBJ2-7	.	TRBV28	.
TGCGCCAGCAGCTTGGCCCGTCAGGGGGCTCTTGATGAGCAGTTCTTC	CASSLARQGALDEQFF	TRBJ2-1	few	TRBV5-1	TRBD1
TGCGCCAGCAGCCAAGGACCTAAGAAGGCCGCCGGCGGGGCGACTTGGGAGCAGTTCTTC	CASSQGPKKAAGGATWEQFF	TRBJ2-1	few	TRBV4-1	.
TGCAGTGCTTTGACAATTTATAGCAATCAGCCCCAGCATTTT	CSALTIYSNQPQHF	TRBJ1-5	.	TRBV20-1	.
TGTGCCAGCAGCTTCGGGACGGTAGCCTACAATGAGCAGTTCTTC	CASSFGTVAYNEQFF	TRBJ2-1	many	TRBV7-2	.
TGTGCCAGCAGCTTGACAGGGCTACTACAAGAGACCCAGTACTTC	CASSLTGLLQETQYF	TRBJ2-5	many	TRBV7-2	TRBD1
TGTGCCAGCAGCCTTAACTCAGGGGTCTATGGCTACACCTTC	CASSLNSGVYGYTF	TRBJ1-2	.	TRBV7-2	.
TGCAGCGTGGAATTTTCAGCGGGGGGGCGAGGAGATACGCAGTATTTT	CSVEFSAGGRGDTQYF	TRBJ2-3	few	TRBV29-1	TRBD2
TGTGCCAGCAGGGAATCCCGGACAGGCTATGGCTACACCTTC	CASRESRTGYGYTF	TRBJ1-2	.	TRBV25-1	TRBD1
TGTGCCAGCACTGTACTAGCGGGAGGCTATGAGCAGTTCTTC	CASTVLAGGYEQFF	TRBJ2-1	.	TRBV2	TRBD2
TGTGCCATCCCGGGGGGGCCCTCCTACAATGAGCAGTTCTTC	CAIPGGPSYNEQFF	TRBJ2-1	few	TRBV15	TRBD2
TGCGCCAGCAGCTTGGGAGGGGGGGTAGGCTTCCACGAGCAGTACTTC	CASSLGGGVGFHEQYF	TRBJ2-7	.	TRBV5-1	.
TGCGCCAGCAGACGGCAGAACAATGAGCAGTTCTTC	CASRRQNNEQFF	TRBJ2-1	few	TRBV5-1	.
TGTGCCAGCAGCTTAGTTAGGGCAGGGGGAAGCACCGGGGAGCTGTTTTTT	CASSLVRAGGSTGELFF	TRBJ2-2	few	TRBV7-6	TRBD1
TGCGCCAGCAGCTTGAGTCTGCGCTCGGACTATGGCTACACCTTC	CASSLSLRSDYGYTF	TRBJ1-2	.	TRBV5-1	.
TGCGCCAGCAGCGCCGCACACAGTCCCTACGAGCAGTACTTC	CASSAAHSPYEQYF	TRBJ2-7	.	TRBV5-1	.
TGCGCCAGCAGACTCGGGACGGAGTTCAATCAGCCCCAGCATTTT	CASRLGTEFNQPQHF	TRBJ1-5	.	TRBV5-1	.
TGTGCCAGCAGTTTTACAGGGAATCAGCCCCGGCATTTT	CASSFTGNQPRHF	TRBJ1-5	.	TRBV28	.
TGTGCCAGCAGCCTAGAACAGGAGCAGTTCTTC	CASSLEQEQFF	TRBJ2-1	.	TRBV5-4	.
TGCGCCAGCAGCCAAGAACGGACAGACGGGTATGGCTACACCTTC	CASSQERTDGYGYTF	TRBJ1-2	few	TRBV4-1	.
TGCAGTGCTATAGCGGGGGTGTCCTACGAGCAGTACTTC	CSAIAGVSYEQYF	TRBJ2-7	few	TRBV20-1	TRBD2
TGCGCCAGCAGCACCGGACAGGGGGCCAGTCATCATGTGGAGACCCAGTACTTC	CASSTGQGASHHVETQYF	TRBJ2-5	.	TRBV5-1	TRBD1
TGTGCCAGCAGTACCACTAGCGGGGTTACTTATACGCAGTATTTT	CASSTTSGVTYTQYF	TRBJ2-3	.	TRBV6-1	TRBD2
TGTGCCAGCAGCCAAGGGACAGGTTGGGAGACCCAGTACTTC	CASSQGTGWETQYF	TRBJ2-5	.	TRBV3-1	TRBD1
TGTGCCAGCTCACCAAGTACAGGGTTCGCCTACGAGCAGTACTTC	CASSPSTGFAYEQYF	TRBJ2-7	few	TRBV18	.
TGTGCCAGCAGCTCAGCGGGGGTTTTACGTGAGCAGTTCTTC	CASSSAGVLREQFF	TRBJ2-1	many	TRBV7-2	TRBD2
TGTGCCAGCAGTTTCACGGACAGGGTAGGAGAGACCCAGTACTTC	CASSFTDRVGETQYF	TRBJ2-5	few	TRBV28	TRBD1
TGTGCCATCACCGACGGACAGGCTAGCTCCTACGAGCAGTACTTC	CAITDGQASSYEQYF	TRBJ2-7	.	TRBV10-3	TRBD1
TGTGCCAGTACCGGGACGTTCAACAATGAGCAGTTCTTC	CASTGTFNNEQFF	TRBJ2-1	.	TRBV28	.
TGTGCCAGCAGTTACTCGGGACTCAAGCACTACGAGCAGTACTTC	CASSYSGLKHYEQYF	TRBJ2-7	once	TRBV6-5	.
TGTGCCAGCAGGTCCTGGGACAACCTGGAAGAGACCCAGTACTTC	CASRSWDNLEETQYF	TRBJ2-5	.	TRBV7-9	.
TGTGCCAGCAGTGAATATGGACAGGGCAATCAGCCCCAGCATTTT	CASSEYGQGNQPQHF	TRBJ1-5	few	TRBV6-1	TRBD1
TGCAGTGCTAGTAGAGGGGAGATCGGCAATGAGCAGTTCTTC	CSASRGEIGNEQFF	TRBJ2-1	.	TRBV20-1	.
TGTGCCAGCAGCCAAGAGGTTGGTCGCTACGAGCAGTACTTC	CASSQEVGRYEQYF	TRBJ2-7	.	TRBV3-1	.
TGTGCCAGCAGCGGGGGACAACCAAACATGAACACTGAAGCTTTCTTT	CASSGGQPNMNTEAFF	TRBJ1-1	.	TRBV5-5	.
TGTGCCAGCAGCCCAACGTTGAGTCTGGACAATGAGCAGTTCTTC	CASSPTLSLDNEQFF	TRBJ2-1	.	TRBV11-1	.
TGCAGTGCTAGAGCCATAGACAGAACCTACGAGCAGTACTTC	CSARAIDRTYEQYF	TRBJ2-7	many	TRBV20-1	.
TGCAGTGCTAGAGGAACTGGAGAAGAGACCCAGTACTTC	CSARGTGEETQYF	TRBJ2-5	few	TRBV20-1	.
TGTGCCAGCAGCTTAGGGACTCCCGAAGATCACTACAATGAGCAGTTCTTC	CASSLGTPEDHYNEQFF	TRBJ2-1	few	TRBV7-6	.
TGTGCCAGCAGTTCCTTCCCCCATCAGCCCCAGCATTTT	CASSSFPHQPQHF	TRBJ1-5	few	TRBV3-1	.
TGTGCCAGCGCAAAAGGGGGACAGATTAGCAATCAGCCCCAGCATTTT	CASAKGGQISNQPQHF	TRBJ1-5	.	TRBV2	TRBD1
TGCGCCACGCAAAGCCTCTTCGGGACAGGGGAAAAAGAAACAAATGAGCAGTTCTTC	CATQSLFGTGEKETNEQFF	TRBJ2-1	few	TRBV10-2	TRBD1
TGCGCCAGCAGCCAAGTTAGTTCGGAACCCTATGGCTACACCTTC	CASSQVSSEPYGYTF	TRBJ1-2	many	TRBV4-1	.
TGTGCCAGCACCGGGGTCTTACAAGAGACCCAGTACTTC	CASTGVLQETQYF	TRBJ2-5	.	TRBV6-1	.
TGTGCCAGCAGTGAATACGGTCAGGGGCGGGCCGGGGAGCTGTTTTTT	CASSEYGQGRAGELFF	TRBJ2-2	few	TRBV2	.
TGTGCCAGCAGCCAAGAATTGGGCGGGAGGACCTTTTTAGGTCAGTATTTT	CASSQELGGRTFLGQYF	TRBJ2-3	.	TRBV11-2	TRBD2
TGTGCCAGCAGCCAAGATAGGACAGCGGGGGAGCAGTACTTC	CASSQDRTAGEQYF	TRBJ2-7	few	TRBV4-2	.
TGTGCCAGCAGTTTTCGACTAGCGGAAGAGACCCAGTACTTC	CASSFRLAEETQYF	TRBJ2-5	.	TRBV6-9	TRBD2